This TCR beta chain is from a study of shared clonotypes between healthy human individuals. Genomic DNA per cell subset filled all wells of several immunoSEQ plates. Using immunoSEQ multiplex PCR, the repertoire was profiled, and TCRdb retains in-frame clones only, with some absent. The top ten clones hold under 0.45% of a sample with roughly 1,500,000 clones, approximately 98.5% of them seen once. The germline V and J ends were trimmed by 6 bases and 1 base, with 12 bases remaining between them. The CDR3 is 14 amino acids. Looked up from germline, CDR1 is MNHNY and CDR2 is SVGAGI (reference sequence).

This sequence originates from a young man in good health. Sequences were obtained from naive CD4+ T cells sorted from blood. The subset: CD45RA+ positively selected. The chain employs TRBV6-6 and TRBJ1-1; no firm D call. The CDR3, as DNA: TGTGCCAGCAGATTTCGGCTACCGAACACTGAAGCTTTCTTT. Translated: CASRFRLPNTEAFF.